The clone carrying this T cell receptor (beta chain) appeared a single time. Its specificity is not known. This sample was included in a study of Tregs in tolerant kidney transplant recipients. Study-wide results and caveats: Biological reproducibility was not directly addressed in this study. The small number of patients limits these findings pending further validation. Antigen-driven expansion was suggested because donor-specific Tregs expanded more than all Tregs in tolerant patients.

The ends lost 2 bases at V and 8 bases at J; junction bases unmatched: 5. CDR1 is MNHEY, CDR2 SVGAGI, per germline. The CDR3 has 13 residues. Repertoires were generated with immunoSEQ multiplex PCR, while TCRdb's copy carries only in-frame clones and drops some. The data contain 65,000 to 85,000 clones, roughly nine tenths of them singletons. The nonmyeloablative bone marrow transplants came from related graft donors, with transient mixed chimerism. Here the sequenced sample was CD4+ T cells from blood (PBMCs), taken 24 months after the transplant. The clonotype comes from a human patient who received a combined kidney and bone marrow transplant. The graft donor may account for some of the T cells. The chain recombines TRBV6-5 with TRBJ1-1; TRBD1 matches 7 bases. DNA for the CDR3: TGTGCCAGCAGTTACCGGTTACAGGGGGAAGCTTTCTTT. It specifies CASSYRLQGEAFF.